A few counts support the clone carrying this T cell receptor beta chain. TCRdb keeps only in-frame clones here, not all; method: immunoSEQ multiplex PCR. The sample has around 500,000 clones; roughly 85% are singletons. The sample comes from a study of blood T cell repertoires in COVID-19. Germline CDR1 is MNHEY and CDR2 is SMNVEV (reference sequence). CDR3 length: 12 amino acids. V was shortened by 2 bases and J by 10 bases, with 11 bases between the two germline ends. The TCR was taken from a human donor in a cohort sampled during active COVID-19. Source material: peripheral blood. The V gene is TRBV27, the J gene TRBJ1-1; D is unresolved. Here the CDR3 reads CASSLPTGPAFF. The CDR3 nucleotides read TGTGCCAGCAGTTTACCCACTGGTCCAGCTTTCTTT.